This T cell receptor beta chain stems from a study of Graves' ophthalmopathy and Graves' hyperthyroidism. General study results and limits: In blood, most expanded thyroid clonotypes above 0.001 frequency were also detected.

Lactation, pregnancy, uncontrolled infections and other autoimmune diseases were all grounds for excluding patients. The authors amplified TCR beta CDR3 regions, and they did so from RNA transcripts for repertoire sequencing. The authors performed first-round RT-PCR with HTBI primers and then a second-round multiplex PCR. One entry per CDR3 protein, called by TCRdb with MiXCR from the multiplex PCR reads. The sample lists almost 750,000 distinct CDR3 sequences; 40% were seen once. A remark on this clonotype: Its antigen is currently unknown.

This TCR derives from an adult man with Graves' ophthalmopathy. Sequencing used peripheral blood.

CDR3 protein: CATTGGETQYF. The CDR3 region has the DNA TGTGCCACCACTGGGGGGGAGACCCAGTACTTC. The V call is TRBV24-1, the J call TRBJ2-5, with D maybe TRBD2 (6 bases). V was clipped by 8 bases and J by 5 bases, with 8 bases between them. The CDR3 contains 11 residues. Germline loops: CDR1 KGHDR, CDR2 SFDVKD.